These 24 T cell receptor beta chains were all obtained from the same sample, sequenced in a study of identical twins. TCRdb analysed the 5' RACE reads with MiXCR anew, one entry per CDR3 protein. This sample has 420,000 or so distinct CDR3 sequences, with about 18% found just once. Sequenced: naive T cells sorted from blood. The origin of the receptors is a man in his fifties in good health.

This clonotype showed up many times. V usage is TRBV7-8 and J usage is TRBJ1-6, with TRBD1 matching over 8 bases. With 5 bases clipped from V and 7 bases from J, the junction kept 7 bases outside the gene matches. CDR1 is SGHVS and CDR2 is FQNEAQ in the germline V gene. This CDR3 is built from 15 residues. The CDR3 loop is CASSLPGGRNSPLHF. CDR3 in DNA: TGTGCCAGCAGCCTACCAGGGGGCCGGAATTCACCCCTCCACTTT.

This clonotype has at least ten counts. The chain links TRBV18 to TRBJ1-1, with 12 bases aligning to TRBD1. This CDR3 has 17 amino acids. V dropped 3 bases and J dropped 0; count of bases not matched to a gene: 5. Germline CDR1 is KGHSH and CDR2 is LQKENI. The CDR3 coding sequence is TGTGCCAGCTCACCCGGGACAGGGGGCGGTATGAACACTGAAGCTTTCTTT. This gives the protein CASSPGTGGGMNTEAFF.

This chain joins TRBV4-1 and TRBJ2-1; D ambiguous. The V gene lost 1 base and the J gene lost 0 bases, with 13 bases spanning the gap. CDR3 length equals 17 residues. Per germline, CDR1 MGHRA and CDR2 YSYEKL. The CDR3 region is CASSQGQSIPSYNEQFF. As DNA, the CDR3 is TGCGCCAGCAGCCAAGGCCAAAGTATACCCTCCTACAATGAGCAGTTCTTC.

This clonotype was detected only a few times. The chain links TRBV3-1 to TRBJ2-3; D is ambiguous. The germline V gene has CDR1 LGHDT and CDR2 YNNKEL (reference sequence). Deletions cut 1 base from V and 1 base from J, with 9 bases between. The CDR3 contains 15 residues. CDR3 in amino acids: CASSQVGLRTDTQYF. As DNA, the CDR3 is TGTGCCAGCAGCCAAGTGGGTCTGCGCACAGATACGCAGTATTTT.

This clonotype was detected many times. This chain joins TRBV28 and TRBJ2-7; no clear D gene. Germline assignment: CDR1 MDHEN and CDR2 SYDVKM. The V end was cut by 2 bases, the J end by 0 bases, with 11 bases between. The CDR3 spans 15 residues. The CDR3 spells CASSLNPGNSYEQYF. The CDR3 region has the DNA TGTGCCAGCAGTTTAAACCCAGGTAACTCCTACGAGCAGTACTTC.

This clonotype was counted a few times. The DNA for the CDR3 is TGCAGTGCTCCACAGGGTTCACCCCTCCACTTT. Protein product: CSAPQGSPLHF. J is TRBJ1-6 and V is TRBV20-1, with D possibly TRBD1 on 6 matching bases. The CDR3 contains 11 residues. The V gene's germline CDR1 is DFQATT and CDR2 SNEGSKA (reference sequence). V dropped 5 bases and J dropped 9 bases, with 8 bases sitting between them.

This clonotype occurred a few times. J is TRBJ2-3 and V is TRBV7-2; 12 bases are shared with TRBD2. The CDR3 spans 15 residues. J was trimmed by 7 bases and V by 5 bases; bases with no gene match: 7. Per the germline V gene, CDR1 is SGHTA and CDR2 is FQGNSA. For the CDR3, the DNA is TGTGCCAGCAGCCTCGGACTAGCGGGGAGGAATACGCAGTATTTT. This translates into CASSLGLAGRNTQYF. Looking up the rest from reference TRBV7-2 and TRBJ2-3 gives the full variable domain: GAGVSQSPSNKVTEKGKDVELRCDPISGHTALYWYRQSLGQGLEFLIYFQGNSAPDKSGLPSDRFSAERTGGSVSTLTIQRTQQEDSAVYLCASSLGLAGRNTQYFGPGTRLTVL.

V usage is TRBV4-3 and J usage is TRBJ1-6; D gene ambiguous. Trimming cost V 2 bases and J 7 bases, with 6 bases left between them. The germline CDR1 and CDR2 sequences are LGHNA and YSLEER. This CDR3 region has 13 residues. The CDR3 loop reads CASSQHLNSPLHF. The CDR3 DNA reads as TGCGCCAGCAGCCAACACCTAAATTCACCCCTCCACTTT.

This clonotype came up a few times. J is TRBJ2-1 and V is TRBV20-1; 7 nucleotides agree with TRBD1. CDR1 is DFQATT and CDR2 is SNEGSKA in the germline V gene (reference sequence). Trimming cost V 6 bases and J 10 bases; bases outside gene matches: 9. The CDR3 extends over 12 amino acids. The CDR3 region has the DNA TGCAGTGCGAGGGACAGCCGGACGGAGCAGTTCTTC. This codes for CSARDSRTEQFF.

This clonotype was observed a handful of times. The chain links TRBV20-1 to TRBJ1-6, with D tentatively TRBD1 (5 bases). The ends were cut back, 5 bases at V and 2 bases at J, with 10 bases in the middle. The CDR3 is 14 residues long. Germline assignment: CDR1 DFQATT and CDR2 SNEGSKA (reference sequence). The DNA of the CDR3 is TGCAGTGCTCGGGGGGACCCCTATAATTCACCCCTCCACTTT. Encoded protein: CSARGDPYNSPLHF.

The rearrangement links TRBV6-4 to TRBJ2-1; D may correspond to TRBD1 or TRBD2 (5 bases each). V gave up 1 base and J gave up 4 bases, with 20 bases separating them. Germline V gene sequence: CDR1 MRHNA, CDR2 SNTAGT. The CDR3 runs 18 residues. The DNA of the CDR3 is TGTGCCAGCAGTGACTGGGGGATGATTAGGTTGCGTTACAATGAGCAGTTCTTC. Encoded protein: CASSDWGMIRLRYNEQFF.

This clonotype was detected ten times or more. The chain is built from TRBV20-1 and TRBJ1-2, with TRBD1 as a possible D gene (5 bases). The germline CDR1 and CDR2 sequences are DFQATT and SNEGSKA (reference sequence). The V and J ends lost 8 bases and 1 base respectively, with 11 bases between them. The CDR3 consists of 12 residues. CDR3 sequence: CSSPRDNYGYTF. CDR3 DNA sequence: TGCAGTTCACCCAGGGATAACTATGGCTACACCTTC.

Ten or more counts support this clonotype. The CDR3 loop is CASSPRATSSYEQYF. CDR3 in DNA: TGTGCCAGCTCACCCCGGGCAACGAGCTCCTACGAGCAGTACTTC. V usage is TRBV18 and J usage is TRBJ2-7; D remains ambiguous. Per germline, CDR1 KGHSH and CDR2 LQKENI. The ends were cut back, 3 bases at V and 0 bases at J, with 12 bases in the middle. The CDR3 covers 15 residues.

This clonotype was counted only a few times. The rearrangement uses TRBV20-1 and TRBJ2-1; D ambiguous. V lost 3 bases and J 4 bases, leaving 16 bases between the germline ends. CDR1 and CDR2 from the germline V gene are DFQATT and SNEGSKA (reference sequence). The CDR3 loop spans 15 amino acids. The CDR3 bases are TGCAGTGCTAGCACCTACAGTCCCCCTTACAATGAGCAGTTCTTC. Its translation is CSASTYSPPYNEQFF.

This clonotype was counted a few times. This chain joins TRBV12-3 or TRBV12-4 and TRBJ2-2, with D possibly being TRBD1 (6 bases). Trimming took off 5 bases at V and 2 bases at J, with 15 bases between the two ends. This CDR3 comprises 16 residues. The DNA of the CDR3 is TGTGCCAGCAGTCACCTCCGGGACATTAACACCGGGGAGCTGTTTTTT. It is translated as CASSHLRDINTGELFF.

V is TRBV7-2 and J is TRBJ1-2; D may be TRBD1 (6 bases). Trimming took 6 bases from V and 8 from J, leaving 13 bases between them. The CDR3 consists of 12 residues. Germline CDR1 SGHTA, CDR2 FQGNSA. The CDR3 DNA is TGTGCCAGCAGTGGGGGGCTGGCGGGCTACACCTTC. This encodes CASSGGLAGYTF. The variable domain in full, completed from reference TRBV7-2 and TRBJ1-2, reads GAGVSQSPSNKVTEKGKDVELRCDPISGHTALYWYRQSLGQGLEFLIYFQGNSAPDKSGLPSDRFSAERTGGSVSTLTIQRTQQEDSAVYLCASSGGLAGYTFGSGTRLTVV.

This clonotype was recorded at least ten times. The genes are TRBV11-2 and TRBJ2-1; 7 bases line up with TRBD2. This CDR3 comprises 15 residues. CDR1 is SGHAT and CDR2 is FQNNGV in the germline V gene. With V trimmed by 0 bases and J by 7 bases, 6 bases remained unmatched. CDR3 amino acids: CASSLEASGRNEQFF. The CDR3 DNA reads as TGTGCCAGCAGCTTAGAGGCTAGCGGCCGGAATGAGCAGTTCTTC. Drawing the rest from reference TRBV11-2 and TRBJ2-1, the complete variable domain is EAGVAQSPRYKIIEKRQSVAFWCNPISGHATLYWYQQILGQGPKLLIQFQNNGVVDDSQLPKDRFSAERLKGVDSTLKIQPAKLEDSAVYLCASSLEASGRNEQFFGPGTRLTVL.

The chain uses TRBV10-3 and TRBJ2-3; no reliable D call. V was shortened by 10 bases and J by 1 base, with 12 bases between the two germline ends. The CDR3 has 13 residues. CDR1 is ENHRY and CDR2 is SYGVKD in the germline V gene. CDR3 region: CATSQQRTDTQYF. CDR3 coding DNA: TGTGCCACCTCGCAACAGCGCACAGATACGCAGTATTTT.

The V and J genes are TRBV15 and TRBJ2-2; perhaps D is TRBD1 or TRBD2 (6 bases each). V dropped 2 bases and J dropped 5 bases, with 21 bases sitting between them. The CDR3 consists of 18 residues. The germline CDR1 and CDR2 sequences are LNHNV and YYDKDF (reference sequence). CDR3 amino acids: CATSRFLGGPPGTGELFF. Written as DNA, the CDR3 is TGTGCCACCAGCAGATTTCTAGGGGGGCCCCCTGGGACCGGGGAGCTGTTTTTT.

This clonotype was recorded a few times. The V gene is TRBV4-3, the J gene TRBJ2-3, with D uncertain. The length of the CDR3 is 13 residues. Germline CDR1 and CDR2: LGHNA and YSLEER. Trimming stripped 0 bases from V and 9 bases from J, with 10 bases between. CDR3 protein: CASSQDLEVTQYF. The CDR3 DNA reads as TGCGCCAGCAGCCAAGATCTTGAGGTAACGCAGTATTTT.

V and J are TRBV20-1 and TRBJ2-3, with D hard to call. Germline CDR1 and CDR2: DFQATT and SNEGSKA (reference sequence). This CDR3 has 14 amino acids. The V gene lost 0 bases and the J gene lost 2 bases, with 9 bases spanning the gap. DNA of the CDR3: TGCAGTGCTAGAGATCCCCTCGTCACAGATACGCAGTATTTT. This gives the protein CSARDPLVTDTQYF.

In this sample, this clonotype turned up many times. This chain joins TRBV7-9 and TRBJ1-6, with D maybe TRBD1 (5 bases). This CDR3 comprises 13 residues. V was trimmed by 3 bases and J by 10 bases, leaving 10 bases between them. CDR1 is SEHNR, CDR2 FQNEAQ, per germline (reference sequence). The CDR3 protein is CASSLQGGSPLHF. CDR3 coding DNA: TGTGCCAGCAGCTTGCAGGGTGGCTCACCCCTCCACTTT.

This clonotype has a handful of counts. The chain links TRBV5-1 to TRBJ2-3; the D gene is possibly TRBD2 (5 bases). The germline V gene encodes CDR1 SGHRS and CDR2 YFSETQ. The V gene lost 1 base and the J gene lost 4 bases, with 13 bases spanning the gap. The CDR3 runs 15 residues. CDR3 protein: CASSLRGSVADTQYF. The CDR3 coding sequence is TGCGCCAGCAGCTTGCGGGGTAGCGTAGCAGATACGCAGTATTTT.

This clonotype showed up just a few times. This chain uses TRBV5-1 with TRBJ2-1; 7 nucleotides match TRBD2. The V segment lost 0 bases and the J segment 5 bases; nucleotides outside the gene matches: 8. The CDR3 sequence is 16 residues long. The V gene's germline CDR1 is SGHRS and CDR2 YFSETQ. Written as DNA, the CDR3 is TGCGCCAGCAGCTTGGCCGGGGCTAGCGGAGACAATGAGCAGTTCTTC. This sequence encodes CASSLAGASGDNEQFF.